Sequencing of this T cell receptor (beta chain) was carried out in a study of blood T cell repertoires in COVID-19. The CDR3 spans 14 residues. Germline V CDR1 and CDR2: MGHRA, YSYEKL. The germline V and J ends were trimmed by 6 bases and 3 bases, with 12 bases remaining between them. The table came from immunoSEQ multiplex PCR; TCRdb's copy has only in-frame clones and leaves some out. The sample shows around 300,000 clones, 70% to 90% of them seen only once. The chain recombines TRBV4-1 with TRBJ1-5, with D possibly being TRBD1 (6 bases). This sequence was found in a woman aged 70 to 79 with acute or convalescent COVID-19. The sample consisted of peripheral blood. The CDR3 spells CASRGGGANQPQHF. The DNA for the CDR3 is TGCGCCAGCAGGGGTGGGGGCGCCAATCAGCCCCAGCATTTT.